What follows is one TCR beta chain and its context. Trimming left V 3 bases short and J 1 base short, with 12 bases between. This CDR3 is 15 amino acids long. The germline V gene has CDR1 LNHDA and CDR2 SQIVND (reference sequence). The data stem from a study of technical replicates of blood from several donors. Sequencing was performed with immunoSEQ multiplex PCR; in TCRdb, only in-frame clones are kept and a portion is missing. The sample holds tens of thousands of clones; over 75% are singletons and the top ten take roughly 0.38%. The TCR originated in a human donor in good health. The rearrangement uses TRBV19 and TRBJ1-1; D remains unclear. The source material was T cells isolated from PBMCs. The CDR3 spells CASSMVNEGNTEAFF. CDR3 in DNA: TGTGCCAGTAGTATGGTAAACGAGGGGAACACTGAAGCTTTCTTT.